This T cell receptor beta chain appears in the sequencing data of a study of T-cell reconstitution after alpha-beta-depleted transplantation in children. The V segment lost 6 bases and the J segment 6 bases; nucleotides outside the gene matches: 17. The CDR3 runs to 16 residues. CDR1 is SGHRS, CDR2 YFSETQ, per germline. Library preparation (for TCRbeta) was performed with unique molecular identifiers. MiXCR was run by TCRdb on the PCR reads, yielding one entry per CDR3 protein. The table includes just under 250,000 distinct CDR3 sequences, about 25% detected once. This clonotype was detected only a few times.

The chain links TRBV5-1 to TRBJ1-2, with 7 bases matching TRBD1. The receptor comes from a girl aged 2 to 10 with Fanconi anemia, due to receive a stem cell transplant. The sample here was PBMCs, taken before TCRalphabeta/CD19-depleted stem cell transplant. The CDR3: CASTSRPRTGGHGYTF. In DNA form, the CDR3 reads TGCGCCAGCACCAGCAGGCCCAGGACAGGAGGGCATGGCTACACCTTC.